This TCR beta chain was sequenced during a study of blood T cells in healthy people across ages. A second roughly 6 to 11 cycle PCR used barcoded and J-beta primers. TCRdb redid the calling of the 5' RACE reads with MiXCR, one entry per CDR3 protein. The table includes 1,800,000 or so distinct CDR3 sequences, 39% detected once. The sample providers were healthy Caucasian people from Russia, aged roughly 6 to 95. Trimming took 4 bases from V and 1 from J, leaving 12 bases between them. This CDR3 is built from 16 residues. CDR1 is SGDLS, CDR2 YYNGEE, per germline. This TCR was sampled from a human donor in good health. The J gene is TRBJ2-6, the V gene TRBV9; tentatively, D is TRBD2 (5 bases). The sequencing sample was made of blood. CDR3 loop: CASSPRGYSGANVLTF. CDR3 DNA: TGTGCCAGCAGCCCTAGAGGGTATTCTGGGGCCAACGTCCTGACTTTC. Based on the CDR3 plus reference TRBV9 and TRBJ2-6, the full variable domain is DSGVTQTPKHLITATGQRVTLRCSPRSGDLSVYWYQQSLDQGLQFLIQYYNGEERAKGNILERFSAQQFPDLHSELNLSSLELGDSALYFCASSPRGYSGANVLTFGAGSRLTVL.